This entry describes one T cell receptor beta chain. V was trimmed by 4 bases and J by 2 bases, leaving 9 bases between them. CDR3 length: 13 residues. CDR1 and CDR2 from the germline V gene are SGHDT and YYEEEE. This sample stems from a study of control samples from healthy donors and cancer patients. Some clones are missing from TCRdb's copy, which holds only in-frame ones; the method was immunoSEQ multiplex PCR. Of about 180,000 clones in the sample, roughly 92% are singletons; the top ten hold around 1.3%. The sequence was collected from a woman younger than 30 in good health. This chain uses TRBV5-6 with TRBJ2-5; the D gene is possibly TRBD2 (5 bases). Sequenced input: blood. For the CDR3, the DNA is TGTGCCAGCAGCGCGGGCTTACAAGAGACCCAGTACTTC. Translation: CASSAGLQETQYF.